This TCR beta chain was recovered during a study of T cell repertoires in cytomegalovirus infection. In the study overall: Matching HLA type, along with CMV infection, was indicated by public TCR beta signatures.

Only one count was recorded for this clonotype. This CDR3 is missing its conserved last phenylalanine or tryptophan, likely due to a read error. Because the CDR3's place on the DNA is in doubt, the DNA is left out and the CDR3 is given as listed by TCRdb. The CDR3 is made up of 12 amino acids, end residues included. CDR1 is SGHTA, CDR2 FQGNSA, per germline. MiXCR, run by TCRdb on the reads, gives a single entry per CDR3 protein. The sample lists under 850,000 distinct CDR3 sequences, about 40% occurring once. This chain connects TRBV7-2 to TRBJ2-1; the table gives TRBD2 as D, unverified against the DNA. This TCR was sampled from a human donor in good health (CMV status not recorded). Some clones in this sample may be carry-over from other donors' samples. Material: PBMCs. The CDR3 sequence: CASSLGGRGQLL.